This T cell receptor beta chain was captured by sequencing in a study of CD8+CD57+ T cells in acquired aplastic anemia. The patients chosen for sequencing had shown expansion of CD8+CD57+ cells (detected by flow cytometry). Investigators profiled TCR beta VDJ and CDR3 from genomic DNA template. MiXCR, applied by TCRdb to the reads, yields one record per CDR3 protein. The profile covers around 500,000 distinct CDR3 sequences, with approximately 32% appearing a single time and nearly 0.85% taken by the ten largest. Trimming shortened V by 0 bases and J by 3 bases, and 18 bases separated the two germline ends. The CDR3 runs 17 residues. The germline CDR1 and CDR2 sequences are WNHNN and SYGVQD (reference sequence). This clonotype was seen many times.

This clonotype was obtained from a human donor with aplastic anemia. The sequenced sample consisted of sorted CD4+, CD8+, or CD8+CD57+ T cells (not recorded which) from PBMCs. The chain combines TRBV10-1 with TRBJ2-7; D is uncertain. The CDR3 DNA follows: TGCGCCAGCAGTGAGTCGATTTTTCCCGGACGGAACTACGAGCAGTACTTC. It codes for CASSESIFPGRNYEQYF.